The 6 T cell receptor beta chains below all came from one sample that was sequenced in a study of identifying expanded T cells in peripheral blood. Clones were read by immunoSEQ multiplex PCR, and TCRdb kept only the in-frame ones, dropping some. The sample shows about 91,000 clones, approximately 91% of them seen only once. Sample: blood. The source of these receptors is a person between 18 and 75 years old in good health.

J is TRBJ2-3 and V is TRBV28, with D perhaps assigned TRBD1 or TRBD2 (5 bases each). Per the germline V gene, CDR1 is MDHEN and CDR2 is SYDVKM. Deletions cut 2 bases from V and 4 bases from J, with 13 bases between. The CDR3 runs 15 residues. The CDR3 loop reads CASSLGVGPPDTQYF. The CDR3 DNA follows: TGTGCCAGCAGTTTAGGGGTGGGACCTCCAGATACGCAGTATTTT. Full variable domain (outside the CDR3, taken from reference TRBV28 and TRBJ2-3): DVKVTQSSRYLVKRTGEKVFLECVQDMDHENMFWYRQDPGLGLRLIYFSYDVKMKEKGDIPEGYSVSREKKERFSLILESASTNQTSMYLCASSLGVGPPDTQYFGPGTRLTVL.

The chain combines TRBV9 with TRBJ2-5, with D unresolved. Germline V gene lookup returns CDR1 SGDLS and CDR2 YYNGEE. V lost 0 bases to trimming and J lost 5 bases, with 14 bases between them. The CDR3 is 15 residues long. The CDR3: CASSVASRALETQYF. CDR3 in DNA: TGTGCCAGCAGCGTAGCCTCAAGGGCGTTGGAGACCCAGTACTTC.

The CDR3 DNA reads TGTGCCAGCAGCCAAACTAGGAATGAGCAGTTCTTC. It yields the protein CASSQTRNEQFF. The J gene is TRBJ2-1, the V gene TRBV4-2, with D maybe TRBD2 (5 bases). Deletions cut 2 bases from V and 7 bases from J, with 6 bases between. Germline loops: CDR1 LGHNA, CDR2 YNFKEQ. The CDR3 has 12 amino acids.

The chain uses TRBV4-1 and TRBJ2-7, with D perhaps matching TRBD1 (5 bases). This CDR3 is 16 amino acids long. V was trimmed by 0 bases and J by 2 bases, leaving 14 bases between them. The germline CDR1 and CDR2 sequences are MGHRA and YSYEKL. The chain's CDR3 is CASSQDRAGITYEQYF. In DNA form, the CDR3 reads TGCGCCAGCAGCCAAGATCGGGCAGGGATCACCTACGAGCAGTACTTC.

The J gene is TRBJ2-7, the V gene TRBV6-1, with D unclear. From germline, CDR1 is MNHNS and CDR2 SASEGT. Trimming shortened V by 6 bases and J by 0 bases, and 12 bases separated the two germline ends. The CDR3 has 14 residues. The CDR3 here is CASSLDINSYEQYF. The CDR3 DNA sequence: TGTGCCAGCAGCCTAGACATAAACTCCTACGAGCAGTACTTC.

The V call is TRBV2, the J call TRBJ1-4, with 8 nucleotides matching TRBD1. This CDR3 comprises 15 residues. Germline V gene sequence: CDR1 SNHLY, CDR2 FYNNEI. V was pared by 8 bases and J by 0 bases, with 5 bases of the junction left unmatched. The CDR3 region is CASQTGAATNEKLFF. The CDR3 DNA reads TGTGCCAGCCAGACAGGGGCCGCAACTAATGAAAAACTGTTTTTT. The full variable domain, its missing parts supplied by reference TRBV2 and TRBJ1-4, is EPEVTQTPSHQVTQMGQEVILRCVPISNHLYFYWYRQILGQKVEFLVSFYNNEISEKSEIFDDQFSVERPDGSNFTLKIRSTKLEDSAMYFCASQTGAATNEKLFFGSGTQLSVL.